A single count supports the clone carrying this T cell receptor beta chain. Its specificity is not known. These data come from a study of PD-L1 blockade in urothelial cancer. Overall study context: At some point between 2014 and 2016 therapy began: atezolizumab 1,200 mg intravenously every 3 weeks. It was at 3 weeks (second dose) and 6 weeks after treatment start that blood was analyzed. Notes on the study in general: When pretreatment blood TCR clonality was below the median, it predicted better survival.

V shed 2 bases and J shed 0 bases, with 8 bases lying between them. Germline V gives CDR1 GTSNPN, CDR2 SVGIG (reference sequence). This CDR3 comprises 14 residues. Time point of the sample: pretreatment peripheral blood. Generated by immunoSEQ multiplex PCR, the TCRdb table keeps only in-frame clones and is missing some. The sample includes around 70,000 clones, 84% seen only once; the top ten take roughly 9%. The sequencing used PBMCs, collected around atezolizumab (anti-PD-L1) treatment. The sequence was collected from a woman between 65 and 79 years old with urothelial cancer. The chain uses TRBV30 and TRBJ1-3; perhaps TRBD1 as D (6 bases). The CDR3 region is CAWSPGASGNTIYF. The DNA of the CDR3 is TGTGCCTGGAGTCCAGGGGCCTCTGGAAACACCATATATTTT. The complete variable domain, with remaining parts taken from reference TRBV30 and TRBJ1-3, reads SQTIHQWPATLVQPVGSPLSLECTVEGTSNPNLYWYRQAAGRGLQLLFYSVGIGQISSEVPQNLSASRPQDRQFILSSKKLLLSDSGFYLCAWSPGASGNTIYFGEGSWLTVV.